This T cell receptor (beta chain) was identified in a study of metastatic and nonmetastatic thyroid tumors. Study details: Patients with malignant and benign thyroid disease provided blood and tumor or nodule tissue, whose repertoires were compared.

Per the original methods: Differences in CDR3 between clinicopathological groups were drawn on to build a classifier intended to discriminate distant-metastatic papillary thyroid cancer patients. TCRdb re-called the PCR reads via MiXCR. TCRdb's processing, not the study's, gives the V and J calls here. Of approximately 26,000 clones listed, around 25% are singletons. Of note for this clone: What it binds is unknown.

Thyroid surgery was preceded by no treatment in any patient. The CDR3 totals 13 residues. Germline V gene sequence: CDR1 MDHEN, CDR2 SYDVKM. Trimming took 5 bases from V and 3 from J, leaving 11 bases between them. Findings and caveats of the study: Across blood and tumor, TCR beta diversity in malignant thyroid tumors was reportedly significantly higher than in benign nodules.

The specimen was blood. The chain combines TRBV28 with TRBJ2-7; weak D call: TRBD1 (6 bases). The receptor was isolated from a female donor with papillary thyroid cancer or a benign thyroid nodule (not recorded which). Some clones in this sample may be carry-over from other donors' samples. This CDR3 reads CASSLQGIYEQYF. CDR3 DNA sequence: TGTGCCAGCAGTCTACAGGGTATCTACGAGCAGTACTTC.